The rows below give T cell receptor beta chains drawn from one sample of a study of OX40 agonist ivuxolimab in advanced cancers. Data came from immunoSEQ multiplex PCR; TCRdb stores just in-frame clones and leaves some out. This table holds more than 60,000 clones, around 87% found once. Here the sequenced sample was CD4+ or CD8+ T cells sorted from blood, taken in a trial of the OX40 agonist ivuxolimab. The receptors were sampled from an adult with an advanced solid tumor such as melanoma, head and neck, liver or kidney cancer. CDR3s leave out the opening cysteine and the closing phenylalanine or tryptophan. Clone size is shown for a subset of rows, as once, few, many or a class of expanded clone.

TRBV7-3	-	TRBJ2-4	ASSLAGENIQY
TRBV5-1	-	TRBJ2-3	ASSLTGKDTQY
TRBV6-1	-	TRBJ2-7	ASSAGYGFSYEQY
TRBV28	-	TRBJ2-7	ASSFEGYEQY
TRBV7-2	-	TRBJ2-5	ASSTGGSETQY
TRBV11-3	once	TRBJ2-2	ASSLDRLTGELF
TRBV6-1	-	TRBJ2-7	ASYRTTGNYEQY
TRBV19	-	TRBJ1-1	ASSVDRGMNTEAF
TRBV27	-	TRBJ2-5	ASSIQGKGTQY
TRBV18	-	TRBJ1-3	ASSPSFLAGNTIY
TRBV28	-	TRBJ2-3	ASSLIGRWGEAIGRGDTQY
TRBV6-5	-	TRBJ2-7	ASSYSLGGAGDEQY
TRBV2	-	TRBJ1-5	ASSAPFGNQPQH
TRBV18	-	TRBJ1-1	ASSRGFTEAF